Described below is a single T cell receptor beta chain sequence and its context. Its antigen is as yet unknown. This sample includes further DNA sequences coding for the same CDR3. Profiling relied on immunoSEQ multiplex PCR, and the TCRdb table lists in-frame clones only, not all of them. The data hold approximately 160,000 clones, with 85% to 95% observed a single time. The data derive from a study of T cell responses to AZD1222 COVID-19 vaccine. Overall study: Pooled in the analysis were second doses at about 4 or about 12 weeks.

The germline V gene has CDR1 GTSNPN and CDR2 SVGIG (reference sequence). The length of the CDR3 is 14 residues. With V trimmed by 1 base and J by 3 bases, 3 bases remained unmatched. Regarding the study as a whole: Donors were chiefly white British, with a greater number of females, and clonal diversity was perhaps underestimated.

Sequencing used peripheral blood, obtained on day 0 of AZD1222 vaccination. The TCR originated in an adult in good health. The V gene is TRBV30, the J gene TRBJ1-5; 7 positions match TRBD1. The CDR3, as DNA: TGTGCCTGGAGTGGAGGGGGCTCCAATCAGCCCCAGCATTTT. Translating gives CAWSGGGSNQPQHF.